This T cell receptor (beta chain) was recovered during a study of T cells after somatic rescue of genetic block. Germline V gene sequence: CDR1 MDHEN, CDR2 SYDVKM. The ends lost 5 bases at V and 3 bases at J; junction bases unmatched: 9. The CDR3 contains 15 residues. Some clones are missing from TCRdb's copy, which holds only in-frame ones; the method was immunoSEQ multiplex PCR. The data show 13,000 to 15,000 clones, with approximately 70% seen just once and around 20% held by the top ten. The rearrangement joins TRBV28 to TRBJ2-7, with TRBD2 matching 8 bases. Sequences were obtained from peripheral blood mononuclear cells (PBMCs). This sequence originates from a boy aged 5-17 years. The CDR3 coding sequence is TGTGCCAGCAGTATCCGCGGGGGGAGGGTCTACGAGCAGTACTTC. Translation gives CASSIRGGRVYEQYF. Using reference TRBV28 and TRBJ2-7 for the parts outside the CDR3, the full variable domain is DVKVTQSSRYLVKRTGEKVFLECVQDMDHENMFWYRQDPGLGLRLIYFSYDVKMKEKGDIPEGYSVSREKKERFSLILESASTNQTSMYLCASSIRGGRVYEQYFGPGTRLTVT.